Shown below are 27 T cell receptor beta chains from a single sample sequenced in a study of control samples from healthy donors and cancer patients. Clones were read by immunoSEQ multiplex PCR, and TCRdb kept only the in-frame ones, dropping some. The repertoire holds some 100,000 clones, with around 88% as singletons. Material: blood. Receptor source: a woman in her forties or fifties in good health.

This chain connects TRBV9 to TRBJ1-2; TRBD1 aligns across 8 bases. V gave up 6 bases and J gave up 7 bases; unmatched junction bases: 11. Germline CDR1 SGDLS, CDR2 YYNGEE. The CDR3 is 14 amino acids. As DNA, the CDR3 is TGTGCCAGCACCGATGACAGGGGAATTTCTGGCTACACCTTC. Translation: CASTDDRGISGYTF.

V usage is TRBV3-1 (or the pseudogene TRBV3-2) and J usage is TRBJ2-1, with D unresolved. This CDR3 comprises 12 residues. Germline V gives CDR1 LGHDT, CDR2 YNNKEL (reference sequence). V was shortened by 2 bases and J by 7 bases, with 6 bases between the two germline ends. This chain's CDR3 is CASSQLRNEQFF. The CDR3 region has the DNA TGTGCCAGCAGCCAACTCAGGAATGAGCAGTTCTTC.

The chain has TRBV19 and TRBJ1-2; weak D call: TRBD1 (5 bases). Germline-derived CDR1 and CDR2 are LNHDA and SQIVND (reference sequence). The CDR3 is made up of 14 amino acids. With 2 bases removed from V and 4 bases from J, the gap between germline ends came to 11 bases. The CDR3 DNA sequence: TGTGCCAGTAGTATATCCGCCGGGGCCTATGGCTACACCTTC. Its protein is CASSISAGAYGYTF.

The V and J genes are TRBV3-1 (or the pseudogene TRBV3-2) and TRBJ2-1; TRBD2 agrees at 8 bases. From germline, CDR1 is LGHDT and CDR2 YNNKEL (reference sequence). The CDR3 runs 15 residues. V trimming: 0 bases; J trimming: 8 bases; junction bases outside the gene matches: 6. The CDR3 loop is CASSQEGGRFDEQFF. The CDR3 DNA reads as TGTGCCAGCAGCCAAGAGGGCGGGAGGTTTGATGAGCAGTTCTTC.

The V gene is TRBV7-2, the J gene TRBJ2-5, with D perhaps TRBD2 (5 bases). The CDR3 contains 13 residues. Trimming removed 2 bases at V and 5 bases at J, with 9 bases between. Germline CDR1 reads SGHTA; CDR2 reads FQGNSA. The CDR3 protein is CASSLSRGETQYF. CDR3 nucleotide sequence: TGTGCCAGCAGCTTATCCCGCGGGGAGACCCAGTACTTC.

The rearrangement uses TRBV7-2 and TRBJ2-3; either TRBD1 or TRBD2 may supply D (5 bases each). The CDR3 length is 17 residues. Germline-derived CDR1 and CDR2 are SGHTA and FQGNSA. Trimming took 3 bases from V and 0 from J, leaving 16 bases between them. The CDR3 DNA reads as TGTGCCAGCAGCTTGGATCCGGGACGGAGTAGCACAGATACGCAGTATTTT. Its protein is CASSLDPGRSSTDTQYF. Based on the CDR3 plus reference TRBV7-2 and TRBJ2-3, the full variable domain is GAGVSQSPSNKVTEKGKDVELRCDPISGHTALYWYRQSLGQGLEFLIYFQGNSAPDKSGLPSDRFSAERTGGSVSTLTIQRTQQEDSAVYLCASSLDPGRSSTDTQYFGPGTRLTVL.

The chain links TRBV7-3 to TRBJ2-3; 8 bases align to TRBD2. From germline, CDR1 is SGHTA and CDR2 FQGTGA. V shed 0 bases and J 0 bases; nucleotides not matched to a gene: 8. There are 18 residues in the CDR3. CDR3 nucleotides: TGTGCCAGCAGCTTAACCGCGGGAGGAGGAGTCAGCACAGATACGCAGTATTTT. It codes for CASSLTAGGGVSTDTQYF.

The chain is built from TRBV3-1 (or the pseudogene TRBV3-2) and TRBJ2-7, with 7 bases lining up with TRBD2. This CDR3 comprises 17 residues. Germline V gene sequence: CDR1 LGHDT, CDR2 YNNKEL (reference sequence). Trimming removed 0 bases from V and 0 bases from J; junction bases left unmatched: 8. The CDR3 DNA reads TGTGCCAGCAGCCAAGATCTGGTGGGAGGGCCCTCCTACGAGCAGTACGTC. Amino acids: CASSQDLVGGPSYEQYV.

The J gene is TRBJ2-5, the V gene TRBV10-3; D possibly matches TRBD1 or TRBD2 (6 bases each). Germline V lookup: CDR1 ENHRY, CDR2 SYGVKD. The CDR3 extends over 15 amino acids. V lost 2 bases to trimming and J lost 8 bases, with 18 bases between them. CDR3 in DNA: TGTGCCATCAGTGAGAGGGGGACTCTTTTAGAAACCCAGTACTTC. Amino acids: CAISERGTLLETQYF.

The CDR3 DNA reads TGTGCCAGCAGCCGGGACAGCCAGACCCAGTACTTC. Translation gives CASSRDSQTQYF. The chain joins TRBV7-9 to TRBJ2-5; 7 bases align to TRBD1. The V gene's germline CDR1 is SEHNR and CDR2 FQNEAQ (reference sequence). The CDR3 has 12 amino acids. Trimming took 5 bases from V and 6 from J; bases not matched to a gene: 3.

The sample holds a few counts of this clone. This rearrangement joins TRBV5-1 to TRBJ2-2, with D perhaps TRBD1 (6 bases). Germline CDR1 SGHRS, CDR2 YFSETQ. The CDR3 contains 15 residues. The V end was cut by 6 bases, the J end by 2 bases, with 14 bases between. CDR3 DNA sequence: TGCGCCAGCAAGGGGGACGGTCTTAACACCGGGGAGCTGTTTTTT. This encodes CASKGDGLNTGELFF.

This chain joins TRBV7-2 and TRBJ1-5; 7 bases match TRBD1. The ends lost 4 bases at V and 3 bases at J; junction bases unmatched: 3. CDR3 length: 14 residues. The germline gives CDR1 SGHTA, CDR2 FQGNSA. CDR3 amino acids: CASSSGQINQPQHF. The CDR3 DNA is TGTGCCAGCAGCTCGGGACAGATCAATCAGCCCCAGCATTTT.

The genes are TRBV5-1 and TRBJ2-1; D uncertain. From germline, CDR1 is SGHRS and CDR2 YFSETQ. The CDR3 length is 12 residues. The V end was cut by 0 bases, the J end by 9 bases, with 7 bases between. The CDR3 here is CASSLVTGEQFF. Written as DNA, the CDR3 is TGCGCCAGCAGCTTGGTCACCGGTGAGCAGTTCTTC.

The V gene is TRBV7-9, the J gene TRBJ2-1; D is perhaps TRBD2 (5 bases). Per the germline V gene, CDR1 is SEHNR and CDR2 is FQNEAQ (reference sequence). The V and J ends lost 6 bases and 8 bases respectively, with 14 bases between them. The CDR3 runs to 13 residues. The CDR3: CASRPDFLDEQFF. CDR3 sequence (DNA): TGTGCCAGCAGACCGGACTTCCTCGATGAGCAGTTCTTC.

The chain links TRBV5-5 to TRBJ2-1, with 7 positions matching TRBD1. The V gene's germline CDR1 is SGHKS and CDR2 YYEKEE (reference sequence). Germline trimming cut 5 bases from V and 7 bases from J; bases unmatched to any gene: 3. The CDR3 length is 12 residues. The CDR3 coding sequence is TGTGCCAGCAGGGAACAGGGGAATGAGCAGTTCTTC. It specifies CASREQGNEQFF.

The count of this clone is one. V and J are TRBV5-1 and TRBJ2-7; D remains unclear. Germline CDR1 is SGHRS and CDR2 is YFSETQ. V was clipped by 5 bases and J by 4 bases, with 13 bases between them. The CDR3 spans 13 residues. CDR3 sequence: CASRPIFGYEQYF. The CDR3 DNA sequence: TGCGCCAGCAGGCCTATTTTCGGGTACGAGCAGTACTTC.

This chain connects TRBV21-1 to TRBJ2-3; the D call of TRBD1 is as the table states it, not checked on the DNA. TRBV21-1 is a known pseudogene. CDR3 length equals 15 residues. CDR3 amino acids: CASSTDRANTDTQYF. As DNA, the CDR3 is TGTGCCAGCAGCACCGACAGGGCTAACACAGATACGCAGTATTTT.

The chain joins TRBV11-2 to TRBJ2-1, with a tentative D call TRBD2 (6 bases). Trimming removed 6 bases from V and 9 bases from J, with 24 bases in between. Germline V lookup: CDR1 SGHAT, CDR2 FQNNGV. The CDR3 covers 16 residues. In DNA form, the CDR3 reads TGTGCCAGCAGACCTCTCCGGGACTTGAAAGGTGGTGAGCAGTTCTTC. Translating gives CASRPLRDLKGGEQFF.

The chain links TRBV24-1 to TRBJ1-5, with D tentatively TRBD1 (5 bases). The CDR3 spans 16 residues. V shed 2 bases and J shed 4 bases, with 14 bases lying between them. Germline-derived CDR1 and CDR2 are KGHDR and SFDVKD. The CDR3 DNA reads TGTGCCACCAGTGATTCCCAGGGTTTGTGGAATCAGCCCCAGCATTTT. It codes for CATSDSQGLWNQPQHF.

The chain joins TRBV10-3 to TRBJ2-2; unclear D gene. The CDR3 runs to 12 residues. The germline V gene encodes CDR1 ENHRY and CDR2 SYGVKD. V lost 3 bases, J lost 10 bases, and 9 bases lay in between. In DNA form, the CDR3 reads TGTGCCATCAGTGACGCTTCGCAGGAGCTGTTTTTT. Protein product: CAISDASQELFF.

The chain employs TRBV9 and TRBJ2-1; perhaps TRBD2 as D (5 bases). Trimming removed 3 bases from V and 2 bases from J, with 18 bases in between. The CDR3 has 17 amino acids. Germline V gene lookup returns CDR1 SGDLS and CDR2 YYNGEE. CDR3 coding DNA: TGTGCCAGCAGCGAAGATTCGGCGGGCCGGCCCTACAATGAGCAGTTCTTC. Translation: CASSEDSAGRPYNEQFF.

The rearrangement joins TRBV5-1 to TRBJ1-5; no reliable D call. The CDR3 is 15 residues long. Germline V gene data show CDR1 as SGHRS and CDR2 as YFSETQ. Trimming shortened V by 2 bases and J by 6 bases, and 15 bases separated the two germline ends. The DNA for the CDR3 is TGCGCCAGCAGCTTTAATGTATGGATCGGTCAGCCCCAGCATTTT. It encodes CASSFNVWIGQPQHF.

V is TRBV23-1 and J is TRBJ1-1; possible D gene TRBD1, 6 bases. TRBV23-1 qualifies as an ORF whose function is uncertain. This CDR3 has 16 amino acids. V shed 6 bases and J shed 2 bases, with 19 bases lying between them. CDR3 DNA: TGCGCCAGCAGCCAGGCCGACAGGACCGCTAACACTGAAGCTTTCTTT. It translates to CASSQADRTANTEAFF.

The chain joins TRBV29-1 to TRBJ1-2; D remains ambiguous. The ends were cut back, 5 bases at V and 6 bases at J, with 13 bases in the middle. This CDR3 contains 12 residues. Germline CDR1 is SQVTM and CDR2 is ANQGSEA. CDR3 protein: CSVRPAPNGYTF. CDR3 in DNA: TGCAGCGTTAGACCCGCACCTAATGGCTACACCTTC.

The chain combines TRBV19 with TRBJ1-5; TRBD1 might be the D (6 bases). Looked up from germline, CDR1 is LNHDA and CDR2 is SQIVND (reference sequence). V was shortened by 3 bases and J by 2 bases, with 11 bases between the two germline ends. The CDR3 loop spans 15 amino acids. The CDR3 DNA reads as TGTGCCAGTAGTATTTTCGGGGGCGGCAATCAGCCCCAGCATTTT. This codes for CASSIFGGGNQPQHF.

The rearrangement uses TRBV24-1 and TRBJ2-3, with 7 bases matching TRBD1. Per germline, CDR1 KGHDR and CDR2 SFDVKD. V gave up 2 bases and J gave up 4 bases; unmatched junction bases: 8. This CDR3 is 16 amino acids long. In nucleotides, the CDR3 is TGTGCCACCAGTGATTCCACAGGGGTAATATCAGATACGCAGTATTTT. Residues: CATSDSTGVISDTQYF.

CDR3 residues: CASSSYGTGITYNEQFF. The CDR3, as DNA: TGTGCCAGCAGCTCTTACGGGACAGGGATTACCTACAATGAGCAGTTCTTC. The chain couples TRBV7-9 to TRBJ2-1, with 9 bases identical to TRBD1. Trimming at V came to 4 bases and at J to 2 bases, leaving 9 bases not matched to a gene. The CDR3 is 17 residues long. The germline gives CDR1 SEHNR, CDR2 FQNEAQ (reference sequence).